One and the same sample provided the 20 T cell receptor beta chains below, sequenced in a study of CD8 T cells in Susac syndrome. RNA, at roughly 0.45 to 1 ug, was reverse transcribed with random hexamers. TCRdb re-called the immunoSEQ multiplex PCR reads through MiXCR, storing one row per CDR3 protein. The repertoire has 130,000 or so distinct CDR3 sequences, around 85% of them found once; the top ten carry roughly 0.48%. The material sequenced was CD8+ T cells from PBMCs. The receptor source for this set is a human donor with multiple sclerosis.

The chain has TRBV7-6 and TRBJ1-1; D possibly corresponds to TRBD1 (5 bases). The CDR3 loop spans 14 amino acids. Germline V lookup: CDR1 SGHVS, CDR2 FNYEAQ. The V end was cut by 5 bases, the J end by 2 bases, with 12 bases between. The CDR3 nucleotides read TGTGCCAGCAGCCCAGCGGGACCTAACACTGAAGCTTTCTTT. Amino acids: CASSPAGPNTEAFF.

The rearrangement links TRBV4-1 to TRBJ1-3; the D gene is possibly TRBD1 (5 bases). Germline CDR1 MGHRA, CDR2 YSYEKL. There are 17 residues in the CDR3. V lost 0 bases and J lost 7, with 19 bases in between. CDR3 amino acids: CASSQEGQALALNTIYF. The CDR3 nucleotides read TGCGCCAGCAGCCAAGAGGGGCAGGCCCTCGCTCTGAACACCATATATTTT.

The chain has TRBV27 and TRBJ1-1; 9 nucleotides align to TRBD1. CDR3 length: 15 amino acids. Trimming cost V 6 bases and J 1 base; bases outside gene matches: 6. CDR1 MNHEY and CDR2 SMNVEV come from the germline V gene (reference sequence). The CDR3 bases are TGTGCCAGCAGCCTTGGGACAGGGACGAACACTGAAGCTTTCTTT. Translated: CASSLGTGTNTEAFF.

The V call is TRBV29-1, the J call TRBJ1-2, with TRBD1 matching over 8 bases. The CDR3 contains 14 residues. Germline V gene lookup returns CDR1 SQVTM and CDR2 ANQGSEA. Trimming took 5 bases from V and 4 from J; bases not matched to a gene: 9. CDR3 sequence: CSVSGWDRPYGYTF. The CDR3 nucleotides are TGCAGCGTTAGCGGTTGGGACAGGCCCTATGGCTACACCTTC.

The chain recombines TRBV6-5 with TRBJ2-7; possibly TRBD1 or TRBD2 for D (5 bases each). Trimming removed 7 bases from V and 3 bases from J, with 13 bases in between. This CDR3 has 13 amino acids. Germline CDR1 MNHEY, CDR2 SVGAGI. The CDR3 DNA sequence: TGTGCCAGCAAACCGGGACCGAGCTACGAGCAGTACGTC. It specifies CASKPGPSYEQYV.

The rearrangement joins TRBV6-5 to TRBJ2-7; the D gene is possibly TRBD2 (6 bases). CDR1 and CDR2 (germline): MNHEY, SVGAGI. The length of the CDR3 is 14 residues. The V end was cut by 6 bases, the J end by 7 bases, with 19 bases between. The CDR3 is CASSHGRGPAEQYF. The CDR3 DNA reads as TGTGCCAGCAGCCACGGGCGGGGCCCGGCGGAGCAGTACTTC.

V and J are TRBV9 and TRBJ1-1; unclear D gene. Germline loops: CDR1 SGDLS, CDR2 YYNGEE. Trimming removed 4 bases from V and 4 bases from J, with 17 bases in between. The CDR3 extends over 15 amino acids. CDR3 DNA: TGTGCCAGCAGCCCAGCGGGGTGGGGTATCACTGAAGCTTTCTTT. It is translated as CASSPAGWGITEAFF. The full variable domain, its missing parts supplied by reference TRBV9 and TRBJ1-1, is DSGVTQTPKHLITATGQRVTLRCSPRSGDLSVYWYQQSLDQGLQFLIQYYNGEERAKGNILERFSAQQFPDLHSELNLSSLELGDSALYFCASSPAGWGITEAFFGQGTRLTVV.

The V and J genes are TRBV27 and TRBJ1-2; unclear D gene. Deletions cut 3 bases from V and 4 bases from J, with 15 bases between. The CDR3 has 15 residues. The germline CDR1 and CDR2 sequences are MNHEY and SMNVEV (reference sequence). In DNA form, the CDR3 reads TGTGCCAGCAGTTTCGGCAACAGTCGAGGCTATGGCTACACCTTC. Translated, it gives CASSFGNSRGYGYTF.

This clonotype was counted once. V gene TRBV13 combines with J gene TRBJ2-5; a possible D gene is TRBD2 (6 bases). The CDR3 covers 15 residues. The ends were cut back, 4 bases at V and 2 bases at J, with 14 bases in the middle. The V gene's germline CDR1 is PRHDT and CDR2 FYEKMQ (reference sequence). The CDR3 protein is CASSSEGDSQETQYF. The CDR3 nucleotides read TGTGCCAGCAGCTCCGAAGGGGACTCTCAAGAGACCCAGTACTTC.

This sequence joins TRBV5-6 and TRBJ1-2; 9 nucleotides align to TRBD1. Germline lookup yields CDR1 SGHDT and CDR2 YYEEEE. This CDR3 contains 14 residues. V shed 2 bases and J 6 bases; nucleotides not matched to a gene: 5. The CDR3 nucleotides are TGTGCCAGCAGCTTAACGACAGGGGGTAATGGCTACACCTTC. Protein: CASSLTTGGNGYTF.

This sequence joins TRBV14 and TRBJ2-2, with D possibly being TRBD2 (5 bases). Trimming took off 3 bases at V and 7 bases at J, with 15 bases between the two ends. Germline values: CDR1 SGHDN, CDR2 FVKESK. The CDR3 is made up of 15 amino acids. CDR3 in DNA: TGTGCCAGCAGCCACCTACTCGACCGGGGCGGGGAGCTGTTTTTT. Its protein is CASSHLLDRGGELFF.

The V and J genes are TRBV28 and TRBJ2-1, with 8 bases lining up with TRBD1. The CDR3 covers 15 residues. CDR1 and CDR2 from the germline V gene are MDHEN and SYDVKM. V dropped 6 bases and J dropped 3; count of bases not matched to a gene: 7. The DNA for the CDR3 is TGTGCCAGCAGCTCCGGGACAGGATTCTACAATGAGCAGTTCTTC. Its protein is CASSSGTGFYNEQFF.

V and J are TRBV6-6 and TRBJ1-1; D possibly corresponds to TRBD1 (6 bases). V lost 2 bases, J lost 1 base, and 8 bases lay in between. Germline V gene sequence: CDR1 MNHNY, CDR2 SVGAGI (reference sequence). The CDR3 loop spans 14 amino acids. CDR3 residues: CASSYGQPNTEAFF. The CDR3 nucleotides are TGTGCCAGCAGTTACGGACAGCCGAACACTGAAGCTTTCTTT.

The rearrangement joins TRBV20-1 to TRBJ2-1; TRBD2 agrees at 8 bases. Germline CDR1 DFQATT, CDR2 SNEGSKA (reference sequence). CDR3 size: 16 residues. Germline trimming cut 0 bases from V and 9 bases from J; bases unmatched to any gene: 13. This CDR3 reads CSARDWGGTRKGEQFF. CDR3 DNA: TGCAGTGCTAGAGATTGGGGAGGGACTAGGAAGGGTGAGCAGTTCTTC.

The chain joins TRBV6-2 or TRBV6-3 to TRBJ1-1; D gene ambiguous. The CDR3 length is 15 residues. Germline V CDR1 and CDR2: MNHEY, SVGEGT. V lost 6 bases to trimming and J lost 3 bases, with 17 bases between them. The CDR3 region is CASRGAREKDTEAFF. CDR3 in DNA: TGTGCCAGCAGGGGAGCACGGGAGAAGGACACTGAAGCTTTCTTT.

The chain is built from TRBV28 and TRBJ1-6; D is unresolved. Germline CDR1 is MDHEN and CDR2 is SYDVKM. V was clipped by 5 bases and J by 7 bases, with 9 bases between them. The length of the CDR3 is 13 residues. CDR3: CASSPAGNSPLHF. Here the CDR3 DNA reads TGTGCCAGCAGTCCGGCTGGGAATTCACCCCTCCACTTT. The full variable domain, rest sourced from reference TRBV28 and TRBJ1-6, is DVKVTQSSRYLVKRTGEKVFLECVQDMDHENMFWYRQDPGLGLRLIYFSYDVKMKEKGDIPEGYSVSREKKERFSLILESASTNQTSMYLCASSPAGNSPLHFGNGTRLTVT.

The V and J genes are TRBV7-9 and TRBJ1-5, with a weak D call TRBD1 (6 bases). This CDR3 region has 14 residues. CDR1 is SEHNR, CDR2 FQNEAQ, per germline (reference sequence). Trimming stripped 5 bases from V and 6 bases from J, with 14 bases between. The CDR3 sequence is CASSTDSLVQPQHF. CDR3 coding DNA: TGTGCCAGCAGCACGGACAGTTTGGTTCAGCCCCAGCATTTT.

The rearrangement joins TRBV6-5 to TRBJ2-5, with D perhaps matching TRBD2 (6 bases). This CDR3 region has 14 residues. From germline, CDR1 is MNHEY and CDR2 SVGAGI. Trimming removed 2 bases at V and 5 bases at J, with 12 bases between. The CDR3, as DNA: TGTGCCAGCAGTTACACGGGGGAGACGGAGACCCAGTACTTC. This gives the protein CASSYTGETETQYF.

This clonotype was seen only a few times. This chain connects TRBV7-6 to TRBJ2-7, with D possibly being TRBD2 (5 bases). This CDR3 is built from 15 residues. Germline lookup yields CDR1 SGHVS and CDR2 FNYEAQ. The V and J ends lost 5 bases and 5 bases respectively, with 19 bases between them. The CDR3 region is CASSEGVATFDEQYF. DNA for the CDR3: TGTGCCAGCAGCGAGGGCGTTGCGACTTTCGACGAGCAGTACTTC. Based on the CDR3 plus reference TRBV7-6 and TRBJ2-7, the full variable domain is GAGVSQSPRYKVTKRGQDVALRCDPISGHVSLYWYRQALGQGPEFLTYFNYEAQQDKSGLPNDRFSAERPEGSISTLTIQRTEQRDSAMYRCASSEGVATFDEQYFGPGTRLTVT.

This clonotype appeared a single time. The V gene is TRBV6-1, the J gene TRBJ1-5; the D is unclear. Germline V gives CDR1 MNHNS, CDR2 SASEGT. This CDR3 is built from 18 residues. V lost 4 bases and J lost 0, with 19 bases in between. The CDR3 nucleotides read TGTGCCAGCAGTGGCCATAAGGCCGGCTTGTATAGCAATCAGCCCCAGCATTTT. Translated, it gives CASSGHKAGLYSNQPQHF.